This T cell receptor beta chain was identified during a study of monozygotic twins with inflammatory bowel disease. TCRdb re-called the 5' RACE reads and gives one entry per CDR3 protein, without DNA. The sample's table shows fewer than 200,000 distinct CDR3 sequences. The germline V gene has CDR1 SQVTM and CDR2 ANQGSEA. The CDR3 consists of 13 residues. The sequencing input was blood. J is TRBJ2-5 and V is TRBV29-1; TCRdb returns TRBD2, unconfirmable since there is no DNA. The clonotype comes from a human donor with ulcerative colitis or Crohn's disease, or a healthy co-twin of an affected twin (not recorded which). CDR3 residues: CSVERGPGRAQYF.